These 16 T cell receptor beta chains originate from one sample sequenced in a study of beta chain bispecific antibodies for T cell cancers (dated by TCRdb to about 2021). What the study reported, not specific to this receptor: Each sequenced sample mixed leukemia cell line cells with normal T cells, and most targeted TRBV signal came from the leukemia cells rather than normal T cells.

Receptor libraries were prepared by 5' RACE. TCRdb trimmed public reads at Q25 via fastp, called clones via MiXCR and kept in-frame beta chains. Each CDR3 protein appears once, grouped with its most common genes and DNA. The sample yields roughly 15,000 distinct CDR3 sequences; 2.1% were counted once. 6.9% of the sample is in the top ten clones. Their recognized antigens are unknown. For about 3 days, T cells were expanded from blood mononuclear cells using either the anti-CD3 antibody OKT3 or CD3/CD28 Dynabeads. The sample consisted of healthy donor T cells cultured with leukemia cells. The source of these receptors is a human donor in good health. Some clones in this sample may be carry-over from other donors' samples.

This clonotype was recorded at least ten times. This chain joins TRBV13 and TRBJ2-1, with D tentatively TRBD1 (6 bases). Germline V CDR1 and CDR2: PRHDT, FYEKMQ (reference sequence). Trimming took off 4 bases at V and 12 bases at J, with 19 bases between the two ends. This CDR3 region has 14 residues. The DNA of the CDR3 is TGTGCCAGCAGCTCAAACCCCACAGGGTTCGGGCAGTTCTTC. Translation gives CASSSNPTGFGQFF.

The table lists this clonotype with many counts. The chain combines TRBV5-1 with TRBJ1-5; perhaps TRBD1 as D (5 bases). Trimming removed 1 base from V and 5 bases from J, with 10 bases in between. Per germline, CDR1 SGHRS and CDR2 YFSETQ. This CDR3 has 14 residues. Written as DNA, the CDR3 is TGCGCCAGCAGCTTGACTCAGGGTGATCAGCCCCAGCATTTT. Residues: CASSLTQGDQPQHF.

In its sample, this clonotype is medium-sized (0.01 to 0.1%). The genes are TRBV7-2 and TRBJ1-1; no reliable D call. This CDR3 contains 15 residues. CDR1 and CDR2 (germline): SGHTA, FQGNSA. V was pared by 2 bases and J by 0 bases, with 10 bases between. The DNA for the CDR3 is TGTGCCAGCAGCTTATTGGCTGCCTTGAACACTGAAGCTTTCTTT. It yields the protein CASSLLAALNTEAFF.

This clonotype has just one count. A read error may be the cause here, since a much bigger clone is one base away. The CDR3 sequence: CASNQEWGYEQYF. The DNA for the CDR3 is TGCGCCAGCAACCAAGAATGGGGGTACGAGCAGTACTTC. This rearrangement joins TRBV4-1 to TRBJ2-7, with D perhaps TRBD1 or TRBD2 (5 bases each). Germline V lookup: CDR1 MGHRA, CDR2 YSYEKL. This CDR3 is 13 amino acids long.

This clonotype was seen many times. J is TRBJ1-2 and V is TRBV14; TRBD1 agrees at 8 bases. V trimming: 3 bases; J trimming: 4 bases; junction bases outside the gene matches: 7. The germline gives CDR1 SGHDN, CDR2 FVKESK. The CDR3 sequence is 15 residues long. CDR3 region: CASSHRTGRGYGYTF. The CDR3 nucleotides are TGTGCCAGCAGCCATCGGACAGGGCGGGGCTATGGCTACACCTTC.

This clonotype was detected ten times or more. Compared with germline, one end of the junction differs, possibly owing to a read error. V usage is TRBV7-9 and J usage is TRBJ1-3; D gene unclear. There are 14 residues in the CDR3. Germline V gene lookup returns CDR1 SEHNR and CDR2 FQNEAQ (reference sequence). The CDR3 DNA reads TGTGCCAGCATCTTAACGGGGACTGGAAACACCATATATTTT. Translating it yields CASILTGTGNTIYF.

This clonotype has at least ten counts. The genes are TRBV21-1 and TRBJ1-5; the table's D call TRBD1 went unverified against the DNA. TRBV21-1 is termed a pseudogene. This CDR3 has 15 residues. CDR3 sequence: CASSKVLGSGQPQHF. CDR3 DNA: TGTGCCAGCAGCAAAGTGCTGGGGTCCGGGCAGCCCCAGCATTTT.

This clonotype was counted ten times or more. The chain combines TRBV20-1 with TRBJ1-5, with D possibly matching TRBD1 (6 bases). The CDR3 runs 13 residues. The V end was cut by 6 bases, the J end by 5 bases, with 14 bases between. Germline CDR1 is DFQATT and CDR2 is SNEGSKA (reference sequence). The CDR3: CSAEVRGDQPQHF. The CDR3 nucleotides are TGCAGTGCGGAGGTCAGGGGAGATCAGCCCCAGCATTTT.

Ten or more counts support this clonotype. The chain has TRBV4-1 and TRBJ2-1; no clear D gene. The V gene's germline CDR1 is MGHRA and CDR2 YSYEKL. The CDR3 covers 12 residues. The V end was cut by 0 bases, the J end by 8 bases, with 5 bases between. CDR3 sequence: CASSQEEYEQFF. The CDR3 DNA reads as TGCGCCAGCAGCCAAGAGGAGTATGAGCAGTTCTTC.

This clonotype was counted many times. The genes are TRBV7-9 and TRBJ2-1, with 10 bases identical to TRBD1. The CDR3 is 15 residues long. Germline assignment: CDR1 SEHNR and CDR2 FQNEAQ (reference sequence). V trimming: 3 bases; J trimming: 7 bases; junction bases outside the gene matches: 6. The CDR3 DNA reads as TGTGCCAGCAGCTTCCGGGACAGGGGAGTAAATGAGCAGTTCTTC. Translating it yields CASSFRDRGVNEQFF.

This clonotype was seen ten or more times. CDR3 DNA sequence: TGCGCCAGCAGCTCCCCCGAGACAGGAGATGGCTACACCTTC. Translating gives CASSSPETGDGYTF. This rearrangement joins TRBV5-1 to TRBJ1-2, with a weak D call TRBD1 (6 bases). The CDR3 consists of 14 residues. V was pared by 3 bases and J by 6 bases, with 15 bases between. CDR1 and CDR2 from the germline V gene are SGHRS and YFSETQ.

This clonotype was detected only a few times. It may be a read error: a sequence one base away is much more abundant. The chain recombines TRBV6-5 with TRBJ2-1; D gene unclear. CDR3 length: 14 amino acids. Germline loops: CDR1 MNHEY, CDR2 SVGAGI. V lost 6 bases and J lost 6, with 15 bases in between. CDR3 protein: CASSRVFSPNEQFF. CDR3 nucleotides: TGTGCCAGCAGCCGGGTCTTTTCCCCCAATGAGCAGTTCTTC.

This clonotype was seen repeatedly, ten times or more. The chain recombines TRBV14 with TRBJ1-1, with 9 nucleotides matching TRBD1. The V and J ends lost 1 base and 3 bases, in that order; junction bases with no gene match: 6. This CDR3 spans 16 amino acids. Germline V gene data show CDR1 as SGHDN and CDR2 as FVKESK. The chain's CDR3 is CASSQATGGVDTEAFF. The DNA for the CDR3 is TGTGCCAGCAGCCAAGCCACAGGGGGCGTAGACACTGAAGCTTTCTTT.

In its sample, this clonotype ranks as medium-sized (0.01 to 0.1%). CDR3 sequence (DNA): TGTGCCAGCAGCTTGGGGGGGTACTATCAGCCCCAGCATTTT. It specifies CASSLGGYYQPQHF. The chain uses TRBV5-8 and TRBJ1-5, with D possibly TRBD1 on 5 matching bases. Germline-derived CDR1 and CDR2 are SGHTS and YDEGEE. This CDR3 has 14 amino acids. The V gene lost 0 bases and the J gene lost 5 bases, with 9 bases spanning the gap. Full variable domain (remainder filled in from reference TRBV5-8 and TRBJ1-5): EAGVTQSPTHLIKTRGQQATLRCSPISGHTSVYWYQQALGLGLQFLLWYDEGEERNRGNFPPRFSGRQFPNYSSELNVNALELEDSALYLCASSLGGYYQPQHFGDGTRLSIL.

This clonotype was detected ten times or more. The gene calls are TRBV7-6 and TRBJ1-1; D remains unclear. The CDR3 has 13 amino acids. The germline V and J ends were trimmed by 0 bases and 8 bases, with 10 bases remaining between them. Germline V gives CDR1 SGHVS, CDR2 FNYEAQ. DNA of the CDR3: TGTGCCAGCAGCTTAGCAGATGCGTCAGAAGCTTTCTTT. Translated, it gives CASSLADASEAFF.

Concerning this clonotype itself: A much bigger clone sits one base away, suggesting this may be a read error. The chain couples TRBV5-4 to TRBJ1-2; 7 bases line up with TRBD1. CDR3 length: 15 residues. The V gene end was trimmed by 4 bases and the J gene end by 4 bases; junction bases not matched to a gene: 10. From germline, CDR1 is SGHNT and CDR2 YYREEE (reference sequence). The CDR3 region has the DNA TGTGCCAGCAGCGAAGATGCAGGGGGTATCTATGGCTACACCTTC. Protein product: CASSEDAGGIYGYTF.